This TCR beta chain was found in a study of T cells in Graves' hyperthyroidism and ophthalmopathy. Findings and caveats of the study: Peripheral blood also featured most of the thyroid clonotypes expanded above 0.001.

Comment on this clonotype: Its antigen is unidentified.

TCR beta CDR3 region amplification was performed from RNA transcripts. Researchers ran a first-round RT-PCR on the TCR CDR3 using the HTBI primer set. TCRdb reprocessed the multiplex PCR reads with MiXCR, giving one entry per CDR3 protein. This table holds fewer than 750,000 distinct CDR3 sequences, around 15% found once. The ends were cut back, 1 base at V and 3 bases at J, with 16 bases in the middle. This CDR3 comprises 16 residues. The germline V gene encodes CDR1 LGHDT and CDR2 YNNKEL (reference sequence). Specimen: blood. The receptor was isolated from a woman between 50 and 59 years old with Graves' ophthalmopathy. The rearrangement uses TRBV3-1 and TRBJ2-7; D gene uncertain. CDR3 sequence (DNA): TGTGCCAGCAGCCAAGCGAGATCCCGAAGAATCTACGAGCAGTACTTC. This encodes CASSQARSRRIYEQYF.